The T cell receptor beta chain described here comes from a study of neurological immune-mediated disorders. The CDR3 loop spans 13 amino acids. V shed 4 bases and J shed 3 bases, with 12 bases lying between them. Germline values: CDR1 SQVTM, CDR2 ANQGSEA. TCRdb processed the 5' RACE reads anew with MiXCR; each CDR3 protein has one entry. The data hold 70,000 to 95,000 distinct CDR3 sequences, with less than 15% observed a single time. This clonotype was seen ten or more times. Indicated time point: longitudinal time-point 2. This TCR was recovered from a female donor with HTLV-1-associated myelopathy (HAM/TSP). J is TRBJ1-1 and V is TRBV29-1, with D possibly matching TRBD1 (6 bases). Input material: PBMCs. The CDR3 loop reads CSVVGQWDTEAFF. In DNA, the CDR3 is TGCAGCGTTGTTGGACAGTGGGACACTGAAGCTTTCTTT.